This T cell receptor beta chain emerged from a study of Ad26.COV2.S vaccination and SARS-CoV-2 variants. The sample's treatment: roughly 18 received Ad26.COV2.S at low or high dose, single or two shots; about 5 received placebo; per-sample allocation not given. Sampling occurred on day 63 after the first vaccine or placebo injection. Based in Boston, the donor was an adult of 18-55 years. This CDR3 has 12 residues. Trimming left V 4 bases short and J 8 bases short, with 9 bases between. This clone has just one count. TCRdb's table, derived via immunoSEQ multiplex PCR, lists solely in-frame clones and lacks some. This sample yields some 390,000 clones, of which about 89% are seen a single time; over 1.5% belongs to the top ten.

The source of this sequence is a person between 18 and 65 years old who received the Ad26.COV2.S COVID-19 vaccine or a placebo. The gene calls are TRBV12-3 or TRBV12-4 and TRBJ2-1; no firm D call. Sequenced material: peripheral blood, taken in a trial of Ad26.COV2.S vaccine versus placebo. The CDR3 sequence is CASSYSGDEQFF. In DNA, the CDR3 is TGTGCCAGCAGTTACTCGGGCGATGAGCAGTTCTTC.